The 26 T cell receptor beta chains below all came from one sample that was sequenced in a study of T cells in Graves' hyperthyroidism and ophthalmopathy. The investigators amplified TCR beta CDR3 regions from RNA transcripts. HTBI primers were used for first-round RT-PCR of the TCR CDR3. TCRdb passed the multiplex PCR reads through MiXCR, listing each CDR3 protein once. The sample holds hundreds of thousands of distinct CDR3 sequences, 15% to 20% seen once. The specimen was blood. The receptor set was obtained from a man aged 40-49 years with Graves' ophthalmopathy.

This clonotype has a handful of counts. The V call is TRBV7-9, the J call TRBJ2-5; D call uncertain. The germline V gene has CDR1 SEHNR and CDR2 FQNEAQ (reference sequence). Trimming took 5 bases from V and 5 from J, leaving 15 bases between them. CDR3 length: 14 residues. In nucleotides, the CDR3 is TGTGCCAGCAGCCCCGACCGGTTCGGGGAGACCCAGTACTTC. It specifies CASSPDRFGETQYF.

The J gene is TRBJ2-7, the V gene TRBV7-9; 8 bases fit TRBD1. V was pared by 7 bases and J by 1 base, with 15 bases of the junction left unmatched. The CDR3 spans 17 residues. The germline gives CDR1 SEHNR, CDR2 FQNEAQ (reference sequence). CDR3 bases: TGTGCCAGCACCTATTATCGCGGACAGGGAGTTTCCTACGAGCAGTACTTC. This codes for CASTYYRGQGVSYEQYF.

This clonotype came up a few times. The V call is TRBV18, the J call TRBJ1-2; D may be TRBD1 (5 bases). V lost 3 bases, J lost 5 bases, and 16 bases lay in between. Germline CDR1 reads KGHSH; CDR2 reads LQKENI. CDR3 length: 15 residues. In nucleotides, the CDR3 is TGTGCCAGCTCACCGGGGACCCTCCTAGGTTATGGCTACACCTTC. Protein: CASSPGTLLGYGYTF.

The chain has TRBV3-1 and TRBJ2-2; D might be TRBD2 (6 bases). Germline CDR1 is LGHDT and CDR2 is YNNKEL (reference sequence). The length of the CDR3 is 19 residues. V lost 0 bases, J lost 2 bases, and 19 bases lay in between. CDR3 in DNA: TGTGCCAGCAGCCAAGATAGCCTAGCGAATTGGAGAAACACCGGGGAGCTGTTTTTT. Translating it yields CASSQDSLANWRNTGELFF.

In this sample, this clonotype turned up many times. The chain couples TRBV28 to TRBJ1-1; 8 bases line up with TRBD1. The CDR3 sequence is 17 residues long. Germline CDR1 is MDHEN and CDR2 is SYDVKM. V dropped 6 bases and J dropped 1; count of bases not matched to a gene: 13. The CDR3 loop reads CASSYEGQGNWNTEAFF. For the CDR3, the DNA is TGTGCCAGCAGCTACGAAGGACAGGGAAATTGGAACACTGAAGCTTTCTTT. The variable domain in full, with the rest retrieved from reference TRBV28 and TRBJ1-1, is DVKVTQSSRYLVKRTGEKVFLECVQDMDHENMFWYRQDPGLGLRLIYFSYDVKMKEKGDIPEGYSVSREKKERFSLILESASTNQTSMYLCASSYEGQGNWNTEAFFGQGTRLTVV.

The sample holds many counts of this clonotype. The chain has TRBV12-3 or TRBV12-4 and TRBJ2-1, with D possibly being TRBD1 or TRBD2 (5 bases each). The ends were cut back, 4 bases at V and 12 bases at J, with 16 bases in the middle. CDR3 length equals 13 residues. This CDR3 reads CASSSGTRVRQFF. CDR3 nucleotide sequence: TGTGCCAGCAGTTCCGGGACCCGGGTACGGCAGTTCTTC.

This clonotype occurred a few times. The chain has TRBV24-1 and TRBJ2-1; possibly TRBD2 for D (7 bases). The ends were cut back, 5 bases at V and 2 bases at J, with 15 bases in the middle. Germline V gives CDR1 KGHDR, CDR2 SFDVKD. The CDR3 spans 16 residues. The chain's CDR3 is CATSAPGGGTYNEQFF. In DNA form, the CDR3 reads TGTGCCACCAGTGCCCCGGGGGGCGGGACCTACAATGAGCAGTTCTTC.

The rearrangement links TRBV10-3 to TRBJ1-3, with 9 positions matching TRBD1. CDR1 and CDR2 from the germline V gene are ENHRY and SYGVKD. Trimming took 2 bases from V and 1 from J; bases not matched to a gene: 3. The CDR3 is 16 residues long. CDR3 coding DNA: TGTGCCATCAGTGAGAGGGGACAGGGATCTGGAAACACCATATATTTT. Protein: CAISERGQGSGNTIYF.

This chain links TRBV20-1 with TRBJ1-3; D is uncertain. This CDR3 has 15 amino acids. V shed 4 bases and J shed 2 bases, with 15 bases lying between them. Germline loops: CDR1 DFQATT, CDR2 SNEGSKA (reference sequence). CDR3 coding DNA: TGCAGTGCTACAAATTCGCCGGGAGCTGGAAACACCATATATTTT. Its protein product is CSATNSPGAGNTIYF.

The chain is built from TRBV19 and TRBJ2-1; TRBD2 matches 14 bases. V dropped 1 base and J dropped 9; count of bases not matched to a gene: 5. CDR3 length: 16 amino acids. Germline loops: CDR1 LNHDA, CDR2 SQIVND (reference sequence). CDR3 sequence: CASSIGTSGRLSEQFF. CDR3 sequence (DNA): TGTGCCAGTAGTATAGGGACTAGCGGGAGGTTAAGTGAGCAGTTCTTC. Based on the CDR3 plus reference TRBV19 and TRBJ2-1, the full variable domain is DGGITQSPKYLFRKEGQNVTLSCEQNLNHDAMYWYRQDPGQGLRLIYYSQIVNDFQKGDIAEGYSVSREKKESFPLTVTSAQKNPTAFYLCASSIGTSGRLSEQFFGPGTRLTVL.

This clonotype was counted only a few times. V is TRBV6-1 and J is TRBJ1-5; D is undetermined. Deletions cut 8 bases from V and 0 bases from J, with 8 bases between. This CDR3 is 13 amino acids long. Germline CDR1 is MNHNS and CDR2 is SASEGT. CDR3 in DNA: TGTGCCAGCGGAGTGAATAGCAATCAGCCCCAGCATTTT. Its translation: CASGVNSNQPQHF.

The chain joins TRBV12-3 or TRBV12-4 to TRBJ2-3, with unresolved D. CDR3 length: 12 residues. The ends were cut back, 8 bases at V and 0 bases at J, with 6 bases in the middle. CDR3 bases: TGTGCCAGCGTATATAGCACAGATACGCAGTATTTT. It codes for CASVYSTDTQYF.

This clonotype was found many times. The genes are TRBV7-8 and TRBJ1-1; D may be TRBD1 (6 bases). CDR3 length: 13 amino acids. V was pared by 7 bases and J by 4 bases, with 13 bases between. Germline loops: CDR1 SGHVS, CDR2 FQNEAQ. The CDR3 nucleotides are TGTGCCAGCAATACAGGGATGCGCACTGAAGCTTTCTTT. Amino acid sequence: CASNTGMRTEAFF.

This clonotype was seen more than once but under ten times. The V call is TRBV12-3 or TRBV12-4, the J call TRBJ2-3, with 12 bases matching TRBD2. V shed 6 bases, J shed 4 bases, and the junction held 2 bases outside the gene matches. CDR3 size: 14 residues. CDR3 in DNA: TGTGCCAGCAGACTAGCGGGGGGATCAGATACGCAGTATTTT. Protein: CASRLAGGSDTQYF.

Only a few counts were recorded for this clonotype. The chain joins TRBV14 to TRBJ2-3, with 8 nucleotides matching TRBD2. The CDR3 has 17 residues. Germline values: CDR1 SGHDN, CDR2 FVKESK. V gave up 5 bases and J gave up 2 bases; unmatched junction bases: 12. The CDR3: CASSYSGTSFYTDTQYF. The CDR3 nucleotides read TGTGCCAGCAGCTACTCCGGGACTAGTTTCTACACAGATACGCAGTATTTT.

This clonotype was seen only a few times. This chain links TRBV2 with TRBJ2-5, with a weak D call TRBD2 (5 bases). CDR1 and CDR2 from the germline V gene are SNHLY and FYNNEI. The CDR3 contains 13 residues. V was shortened by 8 bases and J by 1 base, with 11 bases between the two germline ends. The CDR3 nucleotides read TGTGCCAGCGTGAGGGCCTTCCAAGAGACCCAGTACTTC. It translates to CASVRAFQETQYF.

This clonotype was seen ten or more times. V usage is TRBV11-3 and J usage is TRBJ2-3; D possibly corresponds to TRBD2 (5 bases). The CDR3 is made up of 17 amino acids. V was pared by 4 bases and J by 1 base, with 18 bases between. Germline values: CDR1 SGHNT, CDR2 YENEEA. The CDR3 here is CASSCPLLGERTDTQYF. The DNA for the CDR3 is TGTGCCAGCAGCTGCCCACTACTAGGAGAGCGCACAGATACGCAGTATTTT.

In this sample, this clonotype turned up a few times. CDR3 protein: CASSQELRLTDTQYF. CDR3 DNA: TGTGCCAGCAGCCAAGAACTCCGGCTAACAGATACGCAGTATTTT. The chain links TRBV3-1 to TRBJ2-3, with no clear D. This CDR3 spans 15 amino acids. Looked up from germline, CDR1 is LGHDT and CDR2 is YNNKEL (reference sequence). Deletions cut 0 bases from V and 3 bases from J, with 10 bases between.

V usage is TRBV9 and J usage is TRBJ2-7, with D unresolved. Germline CDR1 is SGDLS and CDR2 is YYNGEE. Trimming shortened V by 0 bases and J by 7 bases, and 17 bases separated the two germline ends. This CDR3 has 15 residues. The CDR3 bases are TGTGCCAGCAGCGTAGGTGCTCAACACCCTAGTGAGCAGTACTTC. As protein: CASSVGAQHPSEQYF.

This clonotype has only a few counts. The chain couples TRBV18 to TRBJ2-5; D may be TRBD1 or TRBD2 (5 bases each). Germline lookup yields CDR1 KGHSH and CDR2 LQKENI. V lost 4 bases and J lost 5, with 14 bases in between. CDR3 size: 14 residues. CDR3 in amino acids: CASSHGEGMETQYF. The CDR3 region has the DNA TGTGCCAGCTCACATGGCGAGGGGATGGAGACCCAGTACTTC.

The V call is TRBV2, the J call TRBJ2-4; D is ambiguous. The V gene's germline CDR1 is SNHLY and CDR2 FYNNEI. Deletions cut 0 bases from V and 1 base from J, with 13 bases between. This CDR3 has 17 amino acids. CDR3 region: CASSEALLFLAKNIQYF. DNA for the CDR3: TGTGCCAGCAGTGAAGCGCTTCTCTTTCTGGCCAAAAACATTCAGTACTTC.

The chain employs TRBV5-1 and TRBJ2-1; D is perhaps TRBD2 (7 bases). CDR1 and CDR2 (germline): SGHRS, YFSETQ. Trimming took 7 bases from V and 7 from J, leaving 24 bases between them. The CDR3 loop spans 16 amino acids. In DNA form, the CDR3 reads TGCGCCAGCCGCTCCCCGGGGAGGGGGGAAATGAATGAGCAGTTCTTC. This translates into CASRSPGRGEMNEQFF.

The rearrangement links TRBV28 to TRBJ2-7; D is unresolved. Trimming took 6 bases from V and 5 from J, leaving 23 bases between them. CDR1 is MDHEN, CDR2 SYDVKM, per germline. This CDR3 contains 16 residues. The CDR3 is CASREIQVPGLNEQYF. Written as DNA, the CDR3 is TGTGCCAGCAGGGAAATACAAGTTCCAGGCCTCAACGAGCAGTACTTC.

This clonotype was seen only a few times. The gene calls are TRBV4-3 and TRBJ2-1; 9 nucleotides agree with TRBD2. This CDR3 has 15 amino acids. Germline-derived CDR1 and CDR2 are LGHNA and YSLEER. With 4 bases clipped from V and 10 bases from J, the junction kept 11 bases outside the gene matches. CDR3 nucleotides: TGCGCCAGCAGCCTCACGGGACTAGCCAGTAACGAGCAGTTCTTC. As protein: CASSLTGLASNEQFF.

This clonotype was seen repeatedly, ten times or more. The chain uses TRBV18 and TRBJ2-3; D tentatively reads TRBD1 or TRBD2 (5 bases each). The CDR3 covers 15 residues. Germline CDR1 and CDR2: KGHSH and LQKENI. V was pared by 0 bases and J by 4 bases, with 11 bases between. In DNA, the CDR3 is TGTGCCAGCTCACCACCGGTATTGGGGGCAGATACGCAGTATTTT. Residues: CASSPPVLGADTQYF.

This clonotype has more than one count but fewer than ten. The chain recombines TRBV18 with TRBJ2-1; 10 nucleotides line up with TRBD2. Germline lookup yields CDR1 KGHSH and CDR2 LQKENI. V lost 2 bases, J lost 4 bases, and 5 bases stayed unmatched. The CDR3 is made up of 16 amino acids. In nucleotides, the CDR3 is TGTGCCAGCTCACCAATCAAAGCGGGGGGGTACAATGAGCAGTTCTTC. Protein: CASSPIKAGGYNEQFF.